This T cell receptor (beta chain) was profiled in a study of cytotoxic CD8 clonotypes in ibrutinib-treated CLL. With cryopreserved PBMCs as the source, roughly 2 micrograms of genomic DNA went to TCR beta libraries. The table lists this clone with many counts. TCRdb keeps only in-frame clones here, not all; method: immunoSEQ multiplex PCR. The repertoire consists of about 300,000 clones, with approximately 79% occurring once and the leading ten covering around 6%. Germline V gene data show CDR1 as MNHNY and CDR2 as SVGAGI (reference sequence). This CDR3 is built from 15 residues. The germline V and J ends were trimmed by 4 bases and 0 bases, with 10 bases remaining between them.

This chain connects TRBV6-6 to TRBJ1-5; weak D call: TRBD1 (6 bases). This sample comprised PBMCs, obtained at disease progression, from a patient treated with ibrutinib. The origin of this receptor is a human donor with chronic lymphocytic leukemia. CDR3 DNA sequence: TGTGCCAGCAGTTCAGGGGAGTCTAGCAATCAGCCCCAGCATTTT. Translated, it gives CASSSGESSNQPQHF.